Each of the 27 T cell receptor beta chains below was sequenced from the same sample in a study of blood T cell repertoires in COVID-19 (TCRdb year 2020). Library preparation employed the immunoSEQ multiplex PCR assay. This is the immuneACCESS table as TCRdb keeps it, with only in-frame sequences that have V and J called. A part of the clones is gone; compared with another copy, unresolved V genes explain less than half, and the rest is unexplained. The table for this sample lists 200,000 or so clones; 70% to 90% of them were counted only once. The top ten clonotypes cover 11% of the sample. The specimen sequenced was peripheral blood. The receptors derive from a human donor with active or convalescent COVID-19. The donor label of this sample is uncertain.

The V and J genes are TRBV19 and TRBJ2-1; 8 positions match TRBD2. CDR1 is LNHDA, CDR2 SQIVND, per germline (reference sequence). Trimming removed 5 bases from V and 16 bases from J; junction bases left unmatched: 13. This CDR3 has 13 amino acids. CDR3 sequence: CASSVAGLGHVFF. The CDR3 DNA follows: TGTGCCAGTAGTGTGGCGGGACTAGGTCACGTTTTCTTC.

V gene TRBV27 combines with J gene TRBJ2-7; the D gene is possibly TRBD1 (7 bases). The CDR3 has 14 residues. Trimming shortened V by 2 bases and J by 2 bases, and 10 bases separated the two germline ends. The germline V gene encodes CDR1 MNHEY and CDR2 SMNVEV (reference sequence). CDR3 sequence (DNA): TGTGCCAGCAGTTTAGCCAGGGGGGCCTACGAGCAGTACTTC. Encoded protein: CASSLARGAYEQYF.

This clone was seen once. The DNA for the CDR3 is TGTGCCAGCAGCTACCCCGGCCGCGGGGGAGAGCAGTACTTC. Its translation: CASSYPGRGGEQYF. The gene calls are TRBV13 and TRBJ2-7, with TRBD2 identical over 7 bases. V dropped 4 bases and J dropped 7; count of bases not matched to a gene: 10. The CDR3 is 14 amino acids. Germline values: CDR1 PRHDT, CDR2 FYEKMQ (reference sequence).

V usage is TRBV6-6 and J usage is TRBJ1-5; 8 bases are shared with TRBD1. CDR3 length: 19 amino acids. Trimming took 5 bases from V and 4 from J; bases not matched to a gene: 19. Germline CDR1 reads MNHNY; CDR2 reads SVGAGI (reference sequence). In DNA form, the CDR3 reads TGTGCCAGCAGTCACAAACGTACGGGACAGGTGATCTCAAATCAGCCCCAGCATTTT. Amino acid sequence: CASSHKRTGQVISNQPQHF.

This sequence joins TRBV21-1 and TRBJ1-5. TRBV21-1 counts as a pseudogene. The CDR3 is made up of 12 amino acids. CDR3 nucleotide sequence: TGTGCCAGCAGCAAAGTCGGTCAGCCCCAGCATTTT. The encoded protein is CASSKVGQPQHF.

V gene TRBV24-1 combines with J gene TRBJ1-2; D uncertain. CDR3 size: 14 residues. Germline CDR1 reads KGHDR; CDR2 reads SFDVKD. Trimming cost V 4 bases and J 1 base, with 9 bases left between them. The CDR3 region is CATSERVRNYGYTF. CDR3 coding DNA: TGTGCCACCAGTGAGCGGGTTCGTAACTATGGCTACACCTTC.

The chain couples TRBV5-1 to TRBJ2-7, with 8 bases lining up with TRBD2. CDR3 size: 18 residues. Per germline, CDR1 SGHRS and CDR2 YFSETQ. The V and J ends lost 2 bases and 3 bases, in that order; junction bases with no gene match: 16. The CDR3 loop reads CASSLNAISSGRIYEQYF. The CDR3 DNA reads as TGCGCCAGCAGCTTAAACGCCATCTCTAGCGGGCGGATCTACGAGCAGTACTTC. Complete variable domain (other parts from reference TRBV5-1 and TRBJ2-7): KAGVTQTPRYLIKTRGQQVTLSCSPISGHRSVSWYQQTPGQGLQFLFEYFSETQRNKGNFPGRFSGRQFSNSRSEMNVSTLELGDSALYLCASSLNAISSGRIYEQYFGPGTRLTVT.

This clone came up once. The genes are TRBV2 and TRBJ1-5; 8 bases fit TRBD1. The CDR3 loop spans 15 amino acids. V trimming: 6 bases; J trimming: 3 bases; junction bases outside the gene matches: 7. Germline CDR1 and CDR2: SNHLY and FYNNEI. This CDR3 reads CASRDGQGINQPQHF. The CDR3 coding sequence is TGTGCCAGCAGGGATGGACAGGGAATCAATCAGCCCCAGCATTTT.

The chain combines TRBV3-1 (or the pseudogene TRBV3-2) with TRBJ2-7, with TRBD2 as a possible D gene (6 bases). The germline V gene has CDR1 LGHDT and CDR2 YNNKEL (reference sequence). There are 14 residues in the CDR3. Between the trimmed V and J ends, which lost 1 base and 4 bases, there was a span of 11 bases. The CDR3 DNA reads as TGTGCCAGCAGCCAAGGGGGGGTGGGATACGAGCAGTACTTC. Amino acids: CASSQGGVGYEQYF.

The chain links TRBV7-9 to TRBJ2-7, with D unresolved. V lost 2 bases and J lost 2, with 10 bases in between. Germline V gene sequence: CDR1 SEHNR, CDR2 FQNEAQ (reference sequence). The CDR3 extends over 14 amino acids. The CDR3 region has the DNA TGTGCCAGCAGCTTACTCCAGGCGACCTACGAGCAGTACTTC. It codes for CASSLLQATYEQYF. The full variable domain, rest sourced from reference TRBV7-9 and TRBJ2-7, is DTGVSQNPRHKITKRGQNVTFRCDPISEHNRLYWYRQTLGQGPEFLTYFQNEAQLEKSRLLSDRFSAERPKGSFSTLEIQRTEQGDSAMYLCASSLLQATYEQYFGPGTRLTVT.

This clone was seen more than once but under ten times. The CDR3 DNA is TGCGCCAGCAGCCAAATCGCGGGCGTCCTGACTTTC. It encodes CASSQIAGVLTF. The chain uses TRBV4-3 and TRBJ2-6; possibly TRBD2 for D (5 bases). The CDR3 sequence is 12 residues long. Germline lookup yields CDR1 LGHNA and CDR2 YSLEER. Trimming took off 2 bases at V and 12 bases at J, with 8 bases between the two ends.

This clone was counted many times. The CDR3 spells CASSFGSKETQYF. The CDR3, as DNA: TGTGCCAGCAGTTTTGGCTCGAAAGAGACCCAGTACTTC. The rearrangement joins TRBV12-3 or TRBV12-4 to TRBJ2-5; D gene ambiguous. The CDR3 is made up of 13 amino acids. V lost 3 bases, J lost 3 bases, and 8 bases lay in between.

This chain connects TRBV5-1 to TRBJ2-5; TRBD2 matches 15 bases. The germline V gene has CDR1 SGHRS and CDR2 YFSETQ. The CDR3 contains 20 residues. V shed 2 bases and J 5 bases; nucleotides not matched to a gene: 16. CDR3 loop: CASSFSGRGGLAGGWETQYF. In DNA, the CDR3 is TGCGCCAGCAGCTTCTCAGGGCGCGGGGGACTAGCGGGAGGTTGGGAGACCCAGTACTTC.

The genes are TRBV6-4 and TRBJ2-1, with 10 bases lining up with TRBD1. Per germline, CDR1 MRHNA and CDR2 SNTAGT. J was trimmed by 8 bases and V by 3 bases; bases with no gene match: 7. The length of the CDR3 is 15 residues. CDR3 protein: CASSELRGQGHEQFF. The CDR3 region has the DNA TGTGCCAGCAGTGAATTGCGGGGACAGGGGCATGAGCAGTTCTTC.

The genes are TRBV9 and TRBJ2-2; 10 bases map to TRBD2. Trimming removed 0 bases from V and 3 bases from J; junction bases left unmatched: 2. Germline CDR1 is SGDLS and CDR2 is YYNGEE. There are 16 residues in the CDR3. CDR3 sequence: CASSVGLAGDTGELFF. The CDR3 DNA is TGTGCCAGCAGCGTAGGGCTAGCGGGAGACACCGGGGAGCTGTTTTTT.

The rearrangement joins TRBV7-3 to TRBJ2-3, with TRBD1 as a possible D gene (5 bases). This CDR3 is 14 amino acids long. Trimming took off 6 bases at V and 1 base at J, with 11 bases between the two ends. Germline assignment: CDR1 SGHTA and CDR2 FQGTGA. As DNA, the CDR3 is TGTGCCAGCAGACGCGACAGAGGCACAGATACGCAGTATTTT. It translates to CASRRDRGTDTQYF.

V and J are TRBV27 and TRBJ2-3; perhaps TRBD2 as D (5 bases). V was cut by 2 bases and J by 5 bases, with 5 bases left in between. This CDR3 has 12 residues. Germline V gives CDR1 MNHEY, CDR2 SMNVEV (reference sequence). CDR3 sequence reads: CASSLSGDTQYF. DNA of the CDR3: TGTGCCAGCAGTTTAAGCGGAGATACGCAGTATTTT.

This sequence joins TRBV27 and TRBJ1-5; 8 bases line up with TRBD1. There are 17 residues in the CDR3. Germline values: CDR1 MNHEY, CDR2 SMNVEV (reference sequence). Trimming cost V 2 bases and J 7 bases; bases outside gene matches: 13. This chain's CDR3 is CASSLEGRQGASQPQHF. The CDR3 DNA reads as TGTGCCAGCAGTTTAGAGGGGCGCCAGGGGGCTTCCCAGCCCCAGCATTTT.

This clone came up a few times. The V gene is TRBV19, the J gene TRBJ1-1; D is uncertain. Per the germline V gene, CDR1 is LNHDA and CDR2 is SQIVND (reference sequence). The CDR3 contains 14 residues. Trimming removed 3 bases from V and 2 bases from J, with 10 bases in between. CDR3 residues: CASSMREHNTEAFF. Here the CDR3 DNA reads TGTGCCAGTAGTATGCGGGAGCACAACACTGAAGCTTTCTTT.

V and J are TRBV30 and TRBJ1-1, with D hard to call. The CDR3 runs 12 residues. The V end was cut by 3 bases, the J end by 3 bases, with 8 bases between. Germline V lookup: CDR1 GTSNPN, CDR2 SVGIG (reference sequence). Here the CDR3 DNA reads TGTGCCTGGAGCCCGCAGTACACTGAAGCTTTCTTT. The encoded protein is CAWSPQYTEAFF.

The genes are TRBV11-3 and TRBJ2-2; 8 nucleotides align to TRBD2. The CDR3 sequence is 16 residues long. The germline V gene encodes CDR1 SGHNT and CDR2 YENEEA. V trimming: 7 bases; J trimming: 6 bases; junction bases outside the gene matches: 13. Here the CDR3 reads CASTPGGDVSPGELFF. The CDR3 DNA is TGTGCCAGCACCCCGGGGGGGGACGTGTCTCCCGGGGAGCTGTTTTTT.

The chain uses TRBV5-6 and TRBJ2-7; tentatively, D is TRBD2 (6 bases). Germline V lookup: CDR1 SGHDT, CDR2 YYEEEE. The CDR3 is 15 residues long. V was shortened by 0 bases and J by 2 bases, with 12 bases between the two germline ends. CDR3 sequence (DNA): TGTGCCAGCAGCTTGGTTCGGGGGATAGCCTACGAGCAGTACTTC. Its translation: CASSLVRGIAYEQYF.

The chain carries TRBV19 and TRBJ2-3; D possibly corresponds to TRBD2 (7 bases). V was trimmed by 8 bases and J by 6 bases, leaving 21 bases between them. Germline V CDR1 and CDR2: LNHDA, SQIVND (reference sequence). This CDR3 spans 15 amino acids. CDR3 sequence reads: CASAPRGGEADTQYF. CDR3 nucleotide sequence: TGTGCCAGTGCCCCCCGAGGGGGGGAAGCTGATACGCAGTATTTT.

The V gene is TRBV19, the J gene TRBJ2-2; D may be TRBD2 (5 bases). Trimming left V 7 bases short and J 4 bases short, with 10 bases between. The CDR3 sequence is 13 residues long. Germline V CDR1 and CDR2: LNHDA, SQIVND (reference sequence). CDR3 residues: CASIRRGTGELFF. The CDR3 nucleotides are TGTGCCAGTATCCGCCGGGGCACCGGGGAGCTGTTTTTT. Based on the CDR3 plus reference TRBV19 and TRBJ2-2, the full variable domain is DGGITQSPKYLFRKEGQNVTLSCEQNLNHDAMYWYRQDPGQGLRLIYYSQIVNDFQKGDIAEGYSVSREKKESFPLTVTSAQKNPTAFYLCASIRRGTGELFFGEGSRLTVL.

V is TRBV19 and J is TRBJ1-2; TRBD1 is a possible D gene (5 bases). The CDR3 loop spans 16 amino acids. Germline V CDR1 and CDR2: LNHDA, SQIVND (reference sequence). V was clipped by 5 bases and J by 1 base, with 17 bases between them. The CDR3 bases are TGTGCCAGTAGTCCCACTTGGGCAGGGTTTAACTATGGCTACACCTTC. It encodes CASSPTWAGFNYGYTF.

This chain joins TRBV18 and TRBJ1-2, with D unclear. Germline V gene lookup returns CDR1 KGHSH and CDR2 LQKENI. Trimming cost V 0 bases and J 4 bases, with 12 bases left between them. The CDR3 is 15 amino acids. The CDR3 sequence is CASSPPRAAGYGYTF. The CDR3 bases are TGTGCCAGCTCACCACCCCGGGCCGCGGGCTATGGCTACACCTTC.

This clone appeared a few times. V and J are TRBV11-2 and TRBJ2-2; D might be TRBD2 (6 bases). Germline lookup yields CDR1 SGHAT and CDR2 FQNNGV. The CDR3 is made up of 15 amino acids. Trimming shortened V by 1 base and J by 1 base, and 7 bases separated the two germline ends. Written as DNA, the CDR3 is TGTGCCAGCAGCTTAGTAGCGGTGAACACCGGGGAGCTGTTTTTT. This translates into CASSLVAVNTGELFF.